The 20 T cell receptor beta chains given below trace back to one sample, sequenced in a study of identical twins. MiXCR, applied by TCRdb to the 5' RACE reads, yields one record per CDR3 protein. This sample yields 250,000 to 350,000 distinct CDR3 sequences, of which about 8.3% are seen a single time; approximately 2.1% belongs to the top ten. These data were also reused for a study on yellow fever vaccine responses in identical twins.

Sequencing was done on a sample of memory (CD45RO+) T cells sorted from blood. These receptors were obtained from a woman aged 18-29 years in good health.

This clonotype was detected a few times. The chain combines TRBV10-1 with TRBJ2-5; TRBD1 agrees at 8 bases. Germline loops: CDR1 WNHNN, CDR2 SYGVQD (reference sequence). J gave up 5 bases and V 3 bases, and 5 bases lay outside the gene matches. This CDR3 comprises 14 residues. As DNA, the CDR3 is TGCGCCAGCAGTGATGACAGGGGTCCGGAGACCCAGTACTTC. It specifies CASSDDRGPETQYF.

This clonotype was counted ten times or more. J is TRBJ2-1 and V is TRBV3-1, with 13 bases fitting TRBD2. The CDR3 totals 16 residues. Germline values: CDR1 LGHDT, CDR2 YNNKEL (reference sequence). The V segment lost 4 bases and the J segment 7 bases; nucleotides outside the gene matches: 7. The CDR3 here is CASSPRTSGGPNEQFF. DNA for the CDR3: TGTGCCAGCAGCCCTAGGACTAGCGGGGGACCGAATGAGCAGTTCTTC.

This chain uses TRBV3-1 with TRBJ1-2; D unresolved. V was clipped by 0 bases and J by 0 bases, with 8 bases between them. Germline values: CDR1 LGHDT, CDR2 YNNKEL (reference sequence). CDR3 length: 15 amino acids. CDR3 in amino acids: CASSQERGANYGYTF. CDR3 DNA sequence: TGTGCCAGCAGCCAAGAGCGGGGAGCTAACTATGGCTACACCTTC.

There are many counts of this clonotype. This chain connects TRBV12-3 or TRBV12-4 to TRBJ2-1; TRBD2 aligns across 10 bases. V lost 4 bases and J lost 6; bases outside the gene matches: 9. The CDR3 has 16 amino acids. The CDR3 bases are TGTGCCAGCAGTTCGAATAGCGGGGGGCATAGCAATGAGCAGTTCTTC. This sequence encodes CASSSNSGGHSNEQFF.

This clonotype showed up just a few times. DNA of the CDR3: TGTGCCAGCAGCACTGGGCAGGGGGCGACGAACACCGGGGAGCTGTTTTTT. Its translation is CASSTGQGATNTGELFF. V gene TRBV6-8 combines with J gene TRBJ2-2; 8 bases are a match to TRBD1. Trimming at V came to 6 bases and at J to 0 bases, leaving 9 bases not matched to a gene. Looked up from germline, CDR1 is MNHGY and CDR2 is SAAAGT. This CDR3 spans 17 amino acids.

The chain carries TRBV28 and TRBJ2-1; 8 nucleotides line up with TRBD1. The ends lost 5 bases at V and 4 bases at J; junction bases unmatched: 4. Germline CDR1 is MDHEN and CDR2 is SYDVKM. The CDR3 has 14 residues. The CDR3, as DNA: TGTGCCAGCAGTCAGGGGGCGCGGTACAATGAGCAGTTCTTC. The encoded protein is CASSQGARYNEQFF.

The CDR3 loop is CASSIVGSNQPQHF. Here the CDR3 DNA reads TGTGCCAGTAGTATAGTCGGCAGCAATCAGCCCCAGCATTTT. The chain employs TRBV19 and TRBJ1-5, with unresolved D. The V gene lost 1 base and the J gene lost 1 base, with 5 bases spanning the gap. This CDR3 spans 14 amino acids. Germline lookup yields CDR1 LNHDA and CDR2 SQIVND (reference sequence).

The chain couples TRBV20-1 to TRBJ2-1; D is unclear. The CDR3 has 14 amino acids. Trimming took 0 bases from V and 4 from J, leaving 10 bases between them. Per the germline V gene, CDR1 is DFQATT and CDR2 is SNEGSKA (reference sequence). This chain's CDR3 is CSARDLAHYNEQFF. CDR3 coding DNA: TGCAGTGCTAGAGATTTGGCTCATTACAATGAGCAGTTCTTC.

This clonotype was found a few times. V gene TRBV10-3 combines with J gene TRBJ1-1; D gene uncertain. Germline assignment: CDR1 ENHRY and CDR2 SYGVKD. The CDR3 spans 13 residues. Trimming removed 5 bases at V and 1 base at J, with 8 bases between. The CDR3 DNA follows: TGTGCCATCAGTTCTCATCAGAACACTGAAGCTTTCTTT. Its protein is CAISSHQNTEAFF.

This clonotype was found a few times. The chain is built from TRBV5-1 and TRBJ2-1; possible D gene TRBD1, 6 bases. Germline V gene sequence: CDR1 SGHRS, CDR2 YFSETQ. The CDR3 totals 14 residues. The germline V and J ends were trimmed by 4 bases and 7 bases, with 15 bases remaining between them. CDR3 protein: CASSGTPSENEQFF. CDR3 in DNA: TGCGCCAGCAGCGGGACACCCTCTGAGAATGAGCAGTTCTTC.

This clonotype has ten or more counts. The rearrangement joins TRBV19 to TRBJ1-5; D is undetermined. V was pared by 4 bases and J by 2 bases, with 18 bases between. Germline CDR1 LNHDA, CDR2 SQIVND (reference sequence). This CDR3 contains 17 residues. CDR3 sequence reads: CASSTTMLEARNQPQHF. DNA of the CDR3: TGTGCCAGTAGTACCACCATGCTTGAGGCCCGCAATCAGCCCCAGCATTTT.

This clonotype was seen repeatedly, ten times or more. V usage is TRBV28 and J usage is TRBJ2-2; D is undetermined. This CDR3 has 13 residues. V lost 9 bases and J 2 bases, leaving 10 bases between the germline ends. CDR1 and CDR2 (germline): MDHEN, SYDVKM. In DNA form, the CDR3 reads TGTGCCAGTCTCCCCATAAACACCGGGGAGCTGTTTTTT. Its translation: CASLPINTGELFF.

This clonotype was found a few times. This chain links TRBV2 with TRBJ2-2, with D possibly TRBD1 on 5 matching bases. Germline V gives CDR1 SNHLY, CDR2 FYNNEI. This CDR3 has 15 amino acids. Trimming removed 2 bases from V and 5 bases from J, with 12 bases in between. The CDR3 is CASSENRGRTGELFF. The DNA for the CDR3 is TGTGCCAGCAGTGAAAATAGGGGCCGGACCGGGGAGCTGTTTTTT.

The chain carries TRBV5-1 and TRBJ1-4; possibly TRBD1 for D (5 bases). CDR1 is SGHRS, CDR2 YFSETQ, per germline. Trimming pared 4 bases from V and 4 bases from J, leaving 14 bases between. The CDR3 loop spans 15 amino acids. This CDR3 is CASSHRGGGNEKLFF. Written as DNA, the CDR3 is TGCGCCAGCAGCCATCGGGGCGGGGGTAATGAAAAACTGTTTTTT.

This clonotype was detected many times. This chain links TRBV12-3 or TRBV12-4 with TRBJ1-1; 7 bases map to TRBD1. Trimming cost V 4 bases and J 6 bases; bases outside gene matches: 5. This CDR3 is built from 13 residues. This CDR3 reads CASSSRGKSEAFF. Here the CDR3 DNA reads TGTGCCAGCAGTTCCAGGGGGAAATCTGAAGCTTTCTTT.

V and J are TRBV25-1 and TRBJ2-3; the D is unclear. This CDR3 has 11 residues. V was cut by 6 bases and J by 6 bases, with 7 bases left in between. Germline CDR1 reads MGHDK; CDR2 reads SYGVNS. The CDR3 loop is CASRAADTQYF. CDR3 sequence (DNA): TGTGCCAGCAGAGCCGCGGATACGCAGTATTTT.

The chain links TRBV2 to TRBJ2-1; no firm D call. V was cut by 4 bases and J by 7 bases, with 14 bases left in between. CDR3 length: 14 residues. Germline V gene lookup returns CDR1 SNHLY and CDR2 FYNNEI. The CDR3 is CASSVVYRENEQFF. The DNA for the CDR3 is TGTGCCAGCAGTGTGGTTTACAGAGAAAATGAGCAGTTCTTC.

This clonotype was observed at least ten times. This rearrangement joins TRBV12-3 or TRBV12-4 to TRBJ2-3; no reliable D call. With 3 bases removed from V and 1 base from J, the gap between germline ends came to 8 bases. The CDR3 extends over 14 amino acids. For the CDR3, the DNA is TGTGCCAGCAGTTTCGTCTGGGGCACAGATACGCAGTATTTT. It yields the protein CASSFVWGTDTQYF.

This rearrangement joins TRBV28 to TRBJ2-1; unclear D gene. CDR1 MDHEN and CDR2 SYDVKM come from the germline V gene. Trimming removed 3 bases at V and 4 bases at J, with 7 bases between. This CDR3 region has 13 residues. CDR3 sequence: CASSFLEYNEQFF. The CDR3, as DNA: TGTGCCAGCAGTTTTCTAGAGTACAATGAGCAGTTCTTC.

The table lists this clonotype with many counts. This sequence joins TRBV6-1 and TRBJ2-2, with D perhaps assigned TRBD1 or TRBD2 (5 bases each). This CDR3 is 15 amino acids long. Per the germline V gene, CDR1 is MNHNS and CDR2 is SASEGT. Trimming removed 1 base from V and 6 bases from J, with 12 bases in between. The CDR3 DNA reads as TGTGCCAGCAGTGAAGTAAGAGGGGAAGCCGGGGAGCTGTTTTTT. Amino acid sequence: CASSEVRGEAGELFF.